Listed below are T cell receptor beta chains from one sample, sequenced in a study of blood T cell repertoires in COVID-19. Sequencing used immunoSEQ multiplex PCR; TCRdb keeps in-frame clones, though not all of them. This repertoire shows about 210,000 clones, about 90% found once; its top ten account for around 8.4%. Material for sequencing was PBMCs or T cells enriched from blood (not recorded which). All receptors come from a woman under 30 who had recovered from COVID-19. Both conserved end residues are part of each CDR3.

j_call v_call cdr3_aa
TRBJ1-6 TRBV28 CASSLGTGKSSPLHF
TRBJ2-3 TRBV4-1 CASSQMTGVSTDTQYF
TRBJ2-5 TRBV9 CASSVASGGHQETQYF
TRBJ1-4 TRBV30 CAWSVRRGTNEKLFF
TRBJ1-5 TRBV2 CASTAGGVNQPQHF
TRBJ2-5 TRBV7-9 CASSPGQGQETQYF
TRBJ1-1 TRBV7-9 CASSGVTGGALSGDTEAFF
TRBJ1-5 TRBV6-5 CASSRGEEGQPQHF
TRBJ1-1 TRBV5-1 CASSLGMGRFGTEAFF
TRBJ1-2 TRBV5-1 CASSEPSGPANYGYTF
TRBJ2-4 TRBV9 CASSVDSGGYIQYF
TRBJ2-4 TRBV28 CASSFIGQSLAKNIQYF
TRBJ2-2 TRBV7-9 CASSPGQGEPGELFF
TRBJ1-1 TRBV5-1 CASSLTGSLEAFF
TRBJ2-7 TRBV12-3/TRBV12-4 CASRKGAAYEQYF
TRBJ2-1 TRBV5-6 CASSFGTGSGNEQFF
TRBJ2-1 TRBV5-1 CASSLRLAGNNEQFF
TRBJ1-3 TRBV4-1 CASSQGADRNTIYF
TRBJ1-2 TRBV18 CASSRRTWDREDGYTF
TRBJ1-6 TRBV18 CASSPIPSGGRNSPLHF
TRBJ2-7 TRBV11-3 CASSLGAGGLYEQYF
TRBJ2-2 TRBV5-1 CASSRGQNTGELFF
TRBJ1-2 TRBV7-9 CASSLSDGSLEYYGYTF
TRBJ1-5 TRBV28 CASSLEGLYQPQHF
TRBJ1-5 TRBV5-5 CASSSRQGINQPQHF
TRBJ2-1 TRBV5-1 CASKDRVEINEQFF
TRBJ2-7 TRBV7-9 CASSQEGGNIYEQYF
TRBJ2-1 TRBV5-1 CASSFGYQVLNEQFF
TRBJ2-4 TRBV28 CASSPRLAAAKNIQYF
TRBJ1-1 TRBV19 CASNPFDTMNTEAFF
TRBJ2-7 TRBV19 CASSVRGRVAYEQYF
TRBJ2-3 TRBV5-1 CASSLLAGRDSTDTQYF
TRBJ2-7 TRBV11-2 CASSSGTGSYEQYF
TRBJ2-5 TRBV2 CASSEFPGGRETQYF
TRBJ1-1 TRBV2 CASRDRYLNTEAFF
TRBJ1-1 TRBV28 CASSSPQGDPSLPF
TRBJ1-2 TRBV28 CASSGQGIAGYTF
TRBJ1-2 TRBV7-2 CASRRPGQGPPGHGYTF
TRBJ1-6 TRBV3-1/TRBV3-2 CASSQGGGSRPLHF
TRBJ2-7 TRBV28 CASASRIPGPRRWEQYF